The following is a T cell receptor beta chain sequence with its context. TCRdb's copy holds only in-frame clones and misses some; the assay was immunoSEQ multiplex PCR. The data show tens of thousands of clones, 85% to 95% seen once. The CDR3 contains 16 residues. Germline V lookup: CDR1 MNHEY, CDR2 SMNVEV (reference sequence). Trimming stripped 3 bases from V and 0 bases from J, with 12 bases between. The data originate from a study of T cell changes during pregnancy in multiple sclerosis. The chain couples TRBV27 to TRBJ2-1; D unclear. This receptor was obtained from a female donor with multiple sclerosis, enrolled in a pregnancy study. Specimen: CD8+ T cells from peripheral blood mononuclear cells, collected in the third trimester of pregnancy. CDR3 amino acids: CASSFSALSSYNEQFF. The CDR3 DNA reads as TGTGCCAGCAGTTTTTCGGCACTAAGCTCCTACAATGAGCAGTTCTTC.